The rows below give T cell receptor beta chains drawn from one sample of a study of blood T cell repertoires in COVID-19. Repertoires were generated with immunoSEQ multiplex PCR, while TCRdb's copy carries only in-frame clones and drops some. The data show 200,000 to 300,000 clones, approximately 87% seen once. Sample: peripheral blood. All receptors come from a woman aged 50 to 65 with acute or convalescent COVID-19. CDR3s include the opening cysteine and the closing phenylalanine or tryptophan. A D gene is named only where the DNA matches it firmly. Clone size is not always given. Where it is, it says once, few, many or a class for expanded clones.

abundance | j_gene | d_gene | v_gene | len | CDR3nt | CDR3aa
once | TRBJ2-7 | TRBD2 | TRBV3-1/TRBV3-2 | 13 | TGTGCCAGCGGTACAGCGGGGACCTACGAGCAGTACTTC | CASGTAGTYEQYF
- | TRBJ2-7 | TRBD2 | TRBV6-2/TRBV6-3 | 20 | TGTGCCAGCAGTTACCGAACCGGGACTACGCTAAGCCGGGCGTCCTACGAGCAGTACTTC | CASSYRTGTTLSRASYEQYF
- | TRBJ1-5 | TRBD1 | TRBV6-2/TRBV6-3 | 20 | TGTGCCAGCAGTTACCGGACCGGACAGGGAAGGGGAAGGGCCAATCAGCCCCAGCATTTT | CASSYRTGQGRGRANQPQHF
- | TRBJ1-2 | TRBD1 | TRBV25-1 | 14 | TGTGCCAGCAAGCGACAGGGTGCCATTTATGGCTACACCTTC | CASKRQGAIYGYTF
- | TRBJ2-1 | - | TRBV5-1 | 14 | TGCGCCAGCAGCTCCAAAGTAGCTAGAAATGAGCAGTTCTTC | CASSSKVARNEQFF
- | TRBJ2-1 | - | TRBV3-1/TRBV3-2 | 16 | TGTGCCAGCAGACTATCGGAGTACGGAGGCCACGATGAGCAGTTCTTC | CASRLSEYGGHDEQFF
- | TRBJ1-4 | - | TRBV7-9 | 14 | TGTGCCAGCAGCCCGTCCCGACGGAGTGAAAAACTGTTTTTT | CASSPSRRSEKLFF
few | TRBJ1-6 | - | TRBV7-2 | 13 | TGTGCCAGCAGCTTAATGCGGAGATCACCCCTCCACTTT | CASSLMRRSPLHF
- | TRBJ1-5 | TRBD1 | TRBV7-2 | 14 | TGTGCCAGCAGCCGGGACAGCCTAAATCAGCCCCAGCATTTT | CASSRDSLNQPQHF
- | TRBJ2-7 | - | TRBV28 | 13 | TGTGCCAGTATGGGGGGAGCCTACTACGAGCAGTACTTC | CASMGGAYYEQYF
- | TRBJ1-2 | - | TRBV5-1 | 14 | TGCGCCAGCAGCTTAGAACAGGGATCCAGGGGCTACACCTTC | CASSLEQGSRGYTF
- | TRBJ2-2 | TRBD2 | TRBV7-2 | 15 | TGTGCCAGCAGCTTTAGCGGGGGGAACACCGGGGAGCTGTTTTTT | CASSFSGGNTGELFF
few | TRBJ2-2 | TRBD2 | TRBV19 | 17 | TGTGCCAGTAGTACCCACCGGACTAGCGGGAACACCGGGGAGCTGTTTTTT | CASSTHRTSGNTGELFF
- | TRBJ1-2 | - | TRBV5-4 | 15 | TGTGCCAGCAGCTTGGAACAGGGACGGGACTATGGCTACACCTTC | CASSLEQGRDYGYTF
- | TRBJ2-1 | - | TRBV7-7 | 15 | TGTGCTAGCAGCTTAAGGTTTTCAGGGTCCTATGAGCAGTTCTTC | CASSLRFSGSYEQFF
- | TRBJ1-2 | - | TRBV24-1 | 15 | TGTGCCACCAGTGATCCGCAGGGTTCGTACTATGGCTACACCTTC | CATSDPQGSYYGYTF
- | TRBJ2-1 | TRBD2 | TRBV9 | 14 | TGTGCCAGCAGCGTAGGCGGGAGGAGGTATGAGCAGTTCTTC | CASSVGGRRYEQFF
- | TRBJ1-6 | TRBD1 | TRBV27 | 15 | TGTGCCAGCAGTTTCTCAGGGGGCTCTGATTCACCCCTCCACTTT | CASSFSGGSDSPLHF
- | TRBJ1-2 | - | TRBV6-1 | 17 | TGTGCCAGCAGTGAAGCGGGCAGGGGAGGGGATAACTATGGCTACACCTTC | CASSEAGRGGDNYGYTF
- | TRBJ2-3 | TRBD1 | TRBV2 | 13 | TGTGCCAGCAGGGCCGACAGGGGAGATACGCAGTATTTT | CASRADRGDTQYF
once | TRBJ2-2 | - | TRBV18 | 13 | TGTGCCATCTCCCCCTTGGGAGCCGGGGAGCTGTTTTTT | CAISPLGAGELFF
once | TRBJ1-2 | - | TRBV27 | 13 | TGTGCCAGCAGACAACATGGGAGTAGTGGCTACACCTTC | CASRQHGSSGYTF